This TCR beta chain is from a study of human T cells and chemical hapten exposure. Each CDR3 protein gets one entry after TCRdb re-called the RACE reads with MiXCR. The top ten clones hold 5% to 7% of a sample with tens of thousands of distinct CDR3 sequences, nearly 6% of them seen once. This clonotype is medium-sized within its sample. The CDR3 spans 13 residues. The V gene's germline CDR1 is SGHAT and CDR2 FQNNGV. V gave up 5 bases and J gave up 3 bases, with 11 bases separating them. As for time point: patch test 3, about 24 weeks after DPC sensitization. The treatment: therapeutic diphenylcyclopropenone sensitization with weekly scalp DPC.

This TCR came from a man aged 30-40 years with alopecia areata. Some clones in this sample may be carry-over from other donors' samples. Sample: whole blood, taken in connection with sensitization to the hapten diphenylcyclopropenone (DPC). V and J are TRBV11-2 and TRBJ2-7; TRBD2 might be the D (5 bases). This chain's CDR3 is CASSTARGYEQYF. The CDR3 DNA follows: TGTGCCAGCAGCACCGCCCGGGGCTACGAGCAGTACTTC.